This is a list of T cell receptor beta chains from one sample in a study of shared clonotypes between healthy human individuals. The data were produced by immunoSEQ multiplex PCR, yet TCRdb's version contains in-frame clones alone and is incomplete. The sample carries 490,000 or so clones, 70% to 80% recorded once. The sample was PBMCs. The receptors come from a woman in her thirties or forties in good health. Some clones in this sample may be carry-over from other donors' samples. Each CDR3 is given with its conserved first and last residue. A D gene is named only where the DNA matches it firmly. The size entry is marked missing in some rows and otherwise reads once, few, many or a size class.

size | J | D | V | CDR3 | DNA
NA | TRBJ1-5 | NA | TRBV7-9 | CASSPTWTNQPQHF | TGTGCCAGCAGCCCCACGTGGACTAATCAGCCCCAGCATTTT
NA | TRBJ2-2 | NA | TRBV6-1 | CASSEWSGRNTGELFF | TGTGCCAGCAGTGAATGGAGCGGGCGGAACACCGGGGAGCTGTTTTTT
many | TRBJ1-1 | NA | TRBV29-1 | CSVAVLGGTEAFF | TGCAGCGTTGCCGTCTTGGGGGGAACTGAAGCTTTCTTT
NA | TRBJ1-5 | TRBD1 | TRBV9 | CASSRTGGQPQHF | TGTGCCAGCAGCCGGACAGGGGGTCAGCCCCAGCATTTT
NA | TRBJ1-2 | NA | TRBV11-2 | CASSLADGPVYGYTF | TGTGCCAGCAGCTTAGCCGACGGGCCAGTATATGGCTACACCTTC
many | TRBJ2-2 | TRBD1 | TRBV7-3 | CASSSTGAANTGELFF | TGTGCCAGCAGCTCGACAGGGGCCGCGAACACCGGGGAGCTGTTTTTT
NA | TRBJ1-1 | TRBD1 | TRBV5-1 | CASSWDRNTEAFF | TGCGCCAGCAGCTGGGACAGGAACACTGAAGCTTTCTTT
few | TRBJ1-2 | TRBD1 | TRBV6-6 | CASSRGQEYGYTF | TGTGCCAGCAGCCGGGGACAGGAGTATGGCTACACCTTC
NA | TRBJ2-1 | TRBD2 | TRBV7-6 | CASSSGTSGYNEQFF | TGTGCCAGCAGCTCCGGGACTAGCGGGTACAATGAGCAGTTCTTC
NA | TRBJ2-1 | TRBD2 | TRBV28 | CASRGGGTYNEQFF | TGTGCCAGCCGGGGGGGAGGTACCTACAATGAGCAGTTCTTC
NA | TRBJ2-3 | TRBD1 | TRBV28 | CASSLPQGGTDTQYF | TGTGCCAGCAGTTTACCTCAGGGGGGCACAGATACGCAGTATTTT
NA | TRBJ2-1 | NA | TRBV5-1 | CASSLGQGPNNEQFF | TGCGCCAGCAGCTTGGGGCAAGGTCCCAACAATGAGCAGTTCTTC
few | TRBJ2-6 | NA | TRBV27 | CASSSTPSSGANVLTF | TGTGCCAGCAGTTCAACACCCAGCTCTGGGGCCAACGTCCTGACTTTC
NA | TRBJ1-5 | NA | TRBV5-8 | CASSSRGNQPQHF | TGTGCCAGCAGCTCCAGAGGAAATCAGCCCCAGCATTTT